This entry describes one T cell receptor beta chain. The sample originates from a study of blood T cell repertoires in COVID-19. Study-level background: From the United States, Italy and Spain came samples of acute and convalescent COVID-19. Sample material is recorded as cDNA or gDNA derived from T cells, B-cell-depleted T cells, or PBMCs.

Trimming cost V 6 bases and J 5 bases, with 16 bases left between them. Germline V gene data show CDR1 as MNHEY and CDR2 as SVGAGI. CDR3 length: 14 residues. Study processing details: How many nucleated cells were present was estimated from reference gene primer amplification. Produced via immunoSEQ multiplex PCR; TCRdb's table is partial and in-frame only. V and J calls plus clone size are reproduced from that table; the DNA served to infer D and trimming. The table has roughly 250,000 clones, around 90% seen once; the top ten hold approximately 7.5%. Sequencing used peripheral blood. The source is a man aged 55 to 69 who had recovered from COVID-19. This chain links TRBV6-5 with TRBJ1-1; no reliable D call. The DNA of the CDR3 is TGTGCCAGCAGATCCGGGATGCGGGGAACTGAAGCTTTCTTT. It is translated as CASRSGMRGTEAFF.